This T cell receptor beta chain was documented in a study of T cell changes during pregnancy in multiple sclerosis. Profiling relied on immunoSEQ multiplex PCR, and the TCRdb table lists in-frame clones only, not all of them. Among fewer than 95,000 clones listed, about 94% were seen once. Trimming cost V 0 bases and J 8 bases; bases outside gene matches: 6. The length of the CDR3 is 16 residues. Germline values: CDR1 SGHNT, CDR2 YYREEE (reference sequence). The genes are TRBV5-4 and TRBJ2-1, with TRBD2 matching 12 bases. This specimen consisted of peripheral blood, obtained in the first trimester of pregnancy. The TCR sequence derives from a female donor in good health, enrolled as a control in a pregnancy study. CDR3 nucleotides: TGTGCCAGCAGCTTGGTGCCTAGCGGGAGGGCAGATGAGCAGTTCTTC. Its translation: CASSLVPSGRADEQFF.